A selection of T cell receptor beta chains follows, all from one sample in a study of graft-versus-host responses after intestinal transplantation. The antigens of these receptors remain unknown. Some clones are missing from TCRdb's copy, which holds only in-frame ones; the method was immunoSEQ multiplex PCR. The sample records about 81,000 clones, 80% to 95% being singletons. Sequencing used unstimulated CD4+ T cells sorted from spleen or lymph node cells, obtained before transplant. These TCRs come from a human donor who was the organ donor for an intestinal transplant. Each CDR3 is given without its conserved first and last residue.

v_gene	j_gene	CDR3aa
TRBV19	TRBJ1-5	ASSTGTGGTINQPQH
TRBV18	TRBJ2-2	ASSALSPGELF
TRBV2	TRBJ2-1	ASSGTSGIHNEQF
TRBV6-6	TRBJ2-5	ASSSLLAGVGETQY
TRBV28	TRBJ1-4	AIQGGGNEKLF
TRBV29-1	TRBJ2-7	SVTGGSDYEQY
TRBV12-1	TRBJ1-3	ASMRQFSGNTIY
TRBV4-1	TRBJ2-7	ASSQVAGESYEQY
TRBV11-3	TRBJ1-5	ASSLEGTGRNQPQH
TRBV11-2	TRBJ2-1	ASSLVRSFLYEQF
TRBV5-1	TRBJ2-6	ASSLGGTSVSGANVLT
TRBV6-6	TRBJ1-5	ASSYYIRNSNQPQH
TRBV9	TRBJ2-7	ASSVGSSGRALQY
TRBV5-1	TRBJ2-5	ASSLADGGRETQY
TRBV19	TRBJ2-2	ASTRQGAGELF
TRBV4-1	TRBJ1-6	ASSQPGQTLGSPLH
TRBV21-1	TRBJ1-3	ASSTRDRSGNTIY
TRBV2	TRBJ1-1	ASSPTGGTEAF
TRBV21-1	TRBJ1-4	ASSRRDRVSEKLF
TRBV5-1	TRBJ2-3	ASSPGGTVTDTQY
TRBV6-5	TRBJ1-4	ASRPWDRAEKLF
TRBV27	TRBJ2-1	ASSPSGTGYYNEQF
TRBV29-1	TRBJ2-7	SVEDRGQGPYEQY
TRBV5-4	TRBJ2-7	ASSLNLAGEQY
TRBV6-5	TRBJ2-3	ASSYGTGGTDTQY
TRBV5-1	TRBJ1-1	ASSGGQGGPGYTEAF
TRBV30	TRBJ2-5	AWSSKASGYQETQY
TRBV11-3	TRBJ2-7	ASSSTLYEQY
TRBV4-2	TRBJ2-5	ASSPDFQETQY
TRBV5-1	TRBJ2-7	ASSFPPGLGVHEQY
TRBV10-3	TRBJ1-1	AISDSGQGARRLTTEAF
TRBV6-4	TRBJ2-7	ASWCGASGTSYEQY
TRBV29-1	TRBJ2-6	SVLSGANVLT
TRBV5-1	TRBJ2-2	ASSLDPVGGAGELF
TRBV7-6	TRBJ1-1	ASSQIIQGTEAF
TRBV6-1	TRBJ2-5	ASTRLQETQY
TRBV5-1	TRBJ1-1	ASSPGPGGAEAF
TRBV7-4	TRBJ1-5	ASSSNTGAPNQPQH
TRBV10-3	TRBJ2-3	AIATSGSSMGTDTQY
TRBV4-1	TRBJ1-4	ASSQVSVVGEKLF
TRBV7-8	TRBJ1-1	ASSLSRGGLTEAF
TRBV12-5	TRBJ1-1	ASGAQGAEKAF
TRBV4-2	TRBJ2-5	ASSQGRLAGGGETQY
TRBV28	TRBJ1-3	ASRGQGRDTIY
TRBV28	TRBJ2-2	ASSPQRGLAGLNTGELF
TRBV7-9	TRBJ2-7	ASSLASVAGASYEQY
TRBV30	TRBJ2-7	AWSVGQGIGEQY
TRBV5-5	TRBJ1-2	ASSQGSALYGYT
TRBV10-3	TRBJ2-7	AIGRLKQERPKIVYEQY
TRBV5-1	TRBJ1-2	ASSLREGSNYGYT
TRBV6-1	TRBJ1-1	ASSEQALNTEAF